The T cell receptor beta chain described here comes from a study of Ad26.COV2.S vaccination and SARS-CoV-2 variants. General study results and limits: Comparability of non-spike TCR breadth was observed across vaccine and placebo recipients.

On this clone: Antigen: not known.

CDR3 size: 16 residues. The germline CDR1 and CDR2 sequences are ENHRY and SYGVKD. With 4 bases clipped from V and 3 bases from J, the junction kept 7 bases outside the gene matches. Here immunoSEQ multiplex PCR was the method, and the copy in TCRdb shows in-frame clones only, minus some. The table shows around 350,000 clones, with about 91% occurring only once. The source is a human donor who had recovered from COVID-19. The sample consisted of peripheral blood, taken after recovery from COVID-19. The chain has TRBV10-3 and TRBJ1-4; 8 bases fit TRBD1. The CDR3 DNA sequence: TGTGCCATCAGTGCACAAAGGACAGGGCCTAATGAAAAACTGTTTTTT. Its protein is CAISAQRTGPNEKLFF.